This passage covers 5 T cell receptor beta chains from one sample sequenced in a study of CD8+CD57+ T cells in acquired aplastic anemia. The use of genomic DNA as template underpinned the TCR beta VDJ and CDR3 profiling. TCRdb analysed the reads with MiXCR anew, one entry per CDR3 protein. In the table there are about 58,000 distinct CDR3 sequences, approximately 50% of which are singletons. Individuals selected for sequencing had exhibited CD8+CD57+ cell expansion on flow cytometry. Sequencing was performed on sorted CD4+, CD8+, or CD8+CD57+ T cells (not recorded which) from PBMCs. The receptors originated from a human donor with aplastic anemia.

The gene calls are TRBV15 and TRBJ2-1; no clear D gene. The CDR3 consists of 12 residues. V lost 0 bases, J lost 14 bases, and 11 bases lay in between. Germline V gene lookup returns CDR1 LNHNV and CDR2 YYDKDF (reference sequence). The CDR3 spells CATSREAQREFF. Written as DNA, the CDR3 is TGTGCCACCAGCAGAGAAGCACAGCGAGAGTTCTTC.

By share of the sample, this clonotype is medium-sized. The V gene is TRBV2, the J gene TRBJ1-1; D is perhaps TRBD1 (5 bases). The V and J ends lost 3 bases and 4 bases respectively, with 9 bases between them. Germline V gene sequence: CDR1 SNHLY, CDR2 FYNNEI. The CDR3 has 13 amino acids. CDR3 bases: TGTGCCAGCAGTGACAGGGTGACCACTGAAGCTTTCTTT. Translated, it gives CASSDRVTTEAFF.

As regards this clonotype: Possible read error: a much larger clone is one base away. The chain recombines TRBV12-3 or TRBV12-4 with TRBJ2-1, with D tentatively TRBD1 (5 bases). The CDR3 runs to 13 residues. CDR3 loop: CASGAYSCNEQFF. As DNA, the CDR3 is TGTGCCAGCGGGGCCTACTCCTGCAATGAGCAGTTCTTC.

The rearrangement joins TRBV9 to TRBJ2-5, with 7 bases that match TRBD1. Per the germline V gene, CDR1 is SGDLS and CDR2 is YYNGEE. Trimming removed 0 bases from V and 2 bases from J; junction bases left unmatched: 4. The CDR3 totals 15 residues. The CDR3 sequence is CASSVGQGVQETQYF. The CDR3 DNA reads TGTGCCAGCAGCGTAGGTCAGGGGGTACAAGAGACCCAGTACTTC. The full variable domain, with the rest looked up from reference TRBV9 and TRBJ2-5, is DSGVTQTPKHLITATGQRVTLRCSPRSGDLSVYWYQQSLDQGLQFLIQYYNGEERAKGNILERFSAQQFPDLHSELNLSSLELGDSALYFCASSVGQGVQETQYFGPGTRLLVL.

V is TRBV2 and J is TRBJ2-1, with 7 bases identical to TRBD2. Germline V gene sequence: CDR1 SNHLY, CDR2 FYNNEI. The junction had 4 bases not matched to a gene; V was cut back by 6 bases and J by 8 bases. CDR3 length: 12 amino acids. Here the CDR3 reads CASSMGGDEQFF. CDR3 bases: TGTGCCAGCAGCATGGGGGGGGATGAGCAGTTCTTC.